These T cell receptor beta chains were read from a single sample in a study of OX40 agonist ivuxolimab in advanced cancers. TCRdb's table, derived via immunoSEQ multiplex PCR, lists solely in-frame clones and lacks some. The sample yields some 25,000 clones, about four fifths seen once. The sequenced sample was CD4+ or CD8+ T cells sorted from blood, obtained in a trial of the OX40 agonist ivuxolimab. The receptors come from an adult with an advanced solid tumor such as melanoma, head and neck, liver or kidney cancer. The CDR3 runs from the conserved cysteine through the conserved F or W.

V gene	CDR3 protein
TRBV5-4	CASSLPSGQGVNIQYF
TRBV7-7	CASSLGETGKDTGELFF
TRBV4-1	CASSRAGDTYEQYF
TRBV6-5	CASSRLAGEYNEQFF
TRBV7-7	CASSLRGLAGDHTGELFF
TRBV11-3	CASSEDVGLADHNEQFF
TRBV6-1	CASSWTGGVQPQHF
TRBV13	CASSSMGGELFF
TRBV15	CATRGTSSYNEQFF
TRBV5-1	CASSLWTSFEETQYF
TRBV30	CAWSPGTSWGAEQYF
TRBV5-1	CASSLGYEQYF
TRBV5-4	CASPLESRAPQRDPSYEQYF
TRBV6-6	CASTLAGGYNEQFF